The 25 T cell receptor beta chains presented below share a single source sample, sequenced in a study of blood T cells in healthy people across ages. Primers used in a second PCR of roughly 6 to 11 cycles were a sample-barcoded 5' primer and a J-beta primer mix. TCRdb reprocessed the 5' RACE reads with MiXCR, giving one entry per CDR3 protein. Found here are about 780,000 distinct CDR3 sequences, roughly 25% of them singletons; the top ten hold about 2.9%. The sample also formed part of further work on T cells of mothers and their children.

The source material was blood. The source is a boy aged 5-17 years in good health.

The rearrangement uses TRBV6-5 and TRBJ1-5; no firm D call. Germline V lookup: CDR1 MNHEY, CDR2 SVGAGI. Trimming pared 0 bases from V and 8 bases from J, leaving 14 bases between. The CDR3 length is 15 residues. CDR3 amino acids: CASSYSNTGLEPQHF. CDR3 bases: TGTGCCAGCAGTTACTCGAACACGGGGTTGGAGCCCCAGCATTTT.

This clonotype came up many times. Compared with germline, one end of the junction differs, possibly owing to a read error. This chain uses TRBV5-1 with TRBJ2-3; 11 positions match TRBD2. The CDR3 spans 15 residues. Germline V gene data show CDR1 as SGHRS and CDR2 as YFSETQ. The CDR3 DNA sequence: TGTGCCAGCAGCCTTACTAGCGGGGGTACAGATACGCAGTATTTT. This sequence encodes CASSLTSGGTDTQYF.

This clonotype was seen only once. CDR3 loop: CASSPQVGRSSYEQYF. In nucleotides, the CDR3 is TGCGCCAGCAGCCCTCAGGTGGGCAGGAGCTCCTACGAGCAGTACTTC. The chain joins TRBV5-1 to TRBJ2-7; unclear D gene. This CDR3 is built from 16 residues. V lost 4 bases and J 0 bases, leaving 17 bases between the germline ends. From germline, CDR1 is SGHRS and CDR2 YFSETQ.

The V call is TRBV23-1, the J call TRBJ1-1, with D possibly being TRBD1 (5 bases). TRBV23-1 is annotated as an ORF whose role is uncertain. The CDR3 has 16 amino acids. The V end lost 6 bases, the J end lost 1 base, and 18 bases lay between the germline ends. The CDR3 DNA is TGCGCCAGCAGCTCACGGCAGGGATGGGGGAACACTGAAGCTTTCTTT. Translated: CASSSRQGWGNTEAFF.

A few counts support this clonotype. The genes are TRBV7-9 and TRBJ2-3; no firm D call. V lost 5 bases to trimming and J lost 6 bases, with 9 bases between them. The CDR3 runs 12 residues. Per the germline V gene, CDR1 is SEHNR and CDR2 is FQNEAQ (reference sequence). CDR3 DNA: TGTGCCAGCAGCGAACCCTTTGATACGCAGTATTTT. Translation: CASSEPFDTQYF.

This chain connects TRBV9 to TRBJ2-3, with D uncertain. Germline V gene sequence: CDR1 SGDLS, CDR2 YYNGEE. This CDR3 contains 14 residues. The V end was cut by 0 bases, the J end by 3 bases, with 8 bases between. CDR3 in amino acids: CASSVDWGTDTQYF. CDR3 in DNA: TGTGCCAGCAGCGTAGATTGGGGAACAGATACGCAGTATTTT. The entire variable domain, with the rest obtained from reference TRBV9 and TRBJ2-3, is as follows: DSGVTQTPKHLITATGQRVTLRCSPRSGDLSVYWYQQSLDQGLQFLIQYYNGEERAKGNILERFSAQQFPDLHSELNLSSLELGDSALYFCASSVDWGTDTQYFGPGTRLTVL.

This chain connects TRBV24-1 to TRBJ2-3, with TRBD1 matching over 12 bases. Germline loops: CDR1 KGHDR, CDR2 SFDVKD. After removal of 9 bases from V and 4 bases from J, the junction contained 4 bases not matched to a gene. The CDR3 extends over 14 amino acids. DNA of the CDR3: TGTGCCACCGGGGGGACAGGGGGCGCAGATACGCAGTATTTT. Residues: CATGGTGGADTQYF.

V is TRBV6-6 and J is TRBJ1-6; tentative D call: TRBD1 (5 bases). The germline V and J ends were trimmed by 6 bases and 6 bases, with 12 bases remaining between them. Germline V CDR1 and CDR2: MNHNY, SVGAGI (reference sequence). This CDR3 contains 14 residues. The CDR3, as DNA: TGTGCCAGCAGGCTACAGGCGATTAATTCACCCCTCCACTTT. It specifies CASRLQAINSPLHF.

This clonotype was seen a handful of times. The gene calls are TRBV15 and TRBJ2-5, with D possibly matching TRBD2 (6 bases). CDR3 size: 13 residues. The germline gives CDR1 LNHNV, CDR2 YYDKDF (reference sequence). The V gene lost 7 bases and the J gene lost 5 bases, with 14 bases spanning the gap. CDR3 in DNA: TGTGCCACCAACCGAGGAGGGGCTGAGACCCAGTACTTC. As protein: CATNRGGAETQYF.

This clonotype was observed a handful of times. The chain recombines TRBV10-1 with TRBJ2-1; 12 positions agree with TRBD2. V was clipped by 5 bases and J by 0 bases; unmatched bases: 8. The V gene's germline CDR1 is WNHNN and CDR2 SYGVQD (reference sequence). This CDR3 is 18 amino acids long. CDR3 residues: CASSMASGGASSYNEQFF. The CDR3 coding sequence is TGCGCCAGCAGTATGGCTAGCGGGGGGGCTAGCTCCTACAATGAGCAGTTCTTC.

This clonotype turned up a few times. The chain recombines TRBV19 with TRBJ2-3; 10 positions agree with TRBD2. The ends lost 3 bases at V and 4 bases at J; junction bases unmatched: 7. Germline V gene lookup returns CDR1 LNHDA and CDR2 SQIVND (reference sequence). The CDR3 is 16 amino acids. The CDR3 region is CASSIQAGGRSDTQYF. Here the CDR3 DNA reads TGTGCCAGTAGTATTCAAGCGGGGGGGCGATCAGATACGCAGTATTTT. The full variable domain, in which reference TRBV19 and TRBJ2-3 provide the parts outside the CDR3, is DGGITQSPKYLFRKEGQNVTLSCEQNLNHDAMYWYRQDPGQGLRLIYYSQIVNDFQKGDIAEGYSVSREKKESFPLTVTSAQKNPTAFYLCASSIQAGGRSDTQYFGPGTRLTVL.

The table lists this clonotype with a few counts. This rearrangement joins TRBV20-1 to TRBJ2-1; tentatively, D is TRBD1 (6 bases). The end of the DNA fits TRBJ2-7 better, so the J call may be wrong. The germline gives CDR1 DFQATT, CDR2 SNEGSKA (reference sequence). The CDR3 is 15 residues long. This CDR3 is CSASTWTANGYEQYF. The DNA of the CDR3 is TGCAGTGCTAGTACATGGACAGCAAACGGTTACGAGCAGTACTTC.

V is TRBV7-2 and J is TRBJ2-7; 9 bases fit TRBD2. V lost 3 bases and J lost 0; bases outside the gene matches: 6. The CDR3 is 16 amino acids. Per germline, CDR1 SGHTA and CDR2 FQGNSA. CDR3 amino acids: CASSFPLAGISYEQYF. In DNA form, the CDR3 reads TGTGCCAGCAGCTTCCCCCTAGCGGGGATCTCCTACGAGCAGTACTTC.

V usage is TRBV25-1 and J usage is TRBJ1-2, with a possible D match to TRBD1 (6 bases). V was pared by 8 bases and J by 4 bases, with 26 bases between. The germline V gene has CDR1 MGHDK and CDR2 SYGVNS. The CDR3 length is 17 residues. The CDR3 sequence is CASQGSGVRGRGYGYTF. The CDR3 DNA reads as TGTGCCAGCCAAGGTTCGGGTGTCCGGGGGCGCGGCTATGGCTACACCTTC.

This clonotype occurred a few times. The chain joins TRBV4-3 to TRBJ2-7, with D perhaps matching TRBD1 (5 bases). The CDR3 spans 14 residues. Trimming cost V 2 bases and J 5 bases, with 13 bases left between them. CDR1 and CDR2 from the germline V gene are LGHNA and YSLEER. The CDR3 DNA is TGCGCCAGCAGCCAAAGGCAGGGTCGGCACGAGCAGTACTTC. This gives the protein CASSQRQGRHEQYF.

V usage is TRBV19 and J usage is TRBJ2-5; 10 bases fit TRBD1. V lost 6 bases to trimming and J lost 4 bases; unmatched junction nucleotides: 5. Germline loops: CDR1 LNHDA, CDR2 SQIVND (reference sequence). The CDR3 has 14 residues. CDR3 bases: TGTGCCAGTAGGGACAGGGGGAGGGGAGAGACCCAGTACTTC. The encoded protein is CASRDRGRGETQYF.

The V call is TRBV2, the J call TRBJ2-2; D might be TRBD2 (5 bases). The length of the CDR3 is 14 residues. Germline V gene sequence: CDR1 SNHLY, CDR2 FYNNEI. With 5 bases removed from V and 3 bases from J, the gap between germline ends came to 10 bases. CDR3 region: CASSRLGDTGELFF. In DNA form, the CDR3 reads TGTGCCAGCAGTCGACTCGGGGACACCGGGGAGCTGTTTTTT.

This clonotype was detected a few times. The chain is built from TRBV19 and TRBJ2-7, with 10 bases matching TRBD1. J gave up 2 bases and V 6 bases, and 7 bases lay outside the gene matches. CDR1 LNHDA and CDR2 SQIVND come from the germline V gene (reference sequence). The CDR3 covers 15 residues. CDR3 coding DNA: TGTGCCAGTAGGTCCCGGGACAGGGGAACCTACGAGCAGTACTTC. Translated: CASRSRDRGTYEQYF.

This clonotype was detected only a few times. Compared with germline, one end of the junction differs, possibly owing to a read error. The genes are TRBV7-2 and TRBJ2-1; maybe TRBD1 (5 bases). CDR1 and CDR2 (germline): SGHTA, FQGNSA. This CDR3 is 14 amino acids long. The CDR3 DNA sequence: TGTGCCAGCAGCTTGTGGGGCGGTCTCTACGAGCAGTCCTTC. Its translation: CASSLWGGLYEQSF.

V gene TRBV5-1 combines with J gene TRBJ2-2; 7 positions agree with TRBD2. CDR3 length equals 17 residues. The V segment lost 0 bases and the J segment 2 bases; nucleotides outside the gene matches: 7. The germline CDR1 and CDR2 sequences are SGHRS and YFSETQ. The CDR3 nucleotides read TGCGCCAGCAGCTTGGCGTCGGGGACTACTAACACCGGGGAGCTGTTTTTT. It is translated as CASSLASGTTNTGELFF.

The J gene is TRBJ2-5, the V gene TRBV5-1; D perhaps matches TRBD1 (6 bases). The J call may be faulty, since TRBJ2-7 better matches the DNA end. The CDR3 contains 13 residues. Germline V gene data show CDR1 as SGHRS and CDR2 as YFSETQ. CDR3 residues: CASSFQGSSEQYF. For the CDR3, the DNA is TGCGCCAGCAGCTTTCAGGGGTCTAGCGAGCAGTACTTC.

The V call is TRBV20-1, the J call TRBJ1-6; D perhaps matches TRBD1 (6 bases). Between the trimmed V and J ends, which lost 1 base and 8 bases, there was a span of 15 bases. CDR1 and CDR2 (germline): DFQATT, SNEGSKA (reference sequence). This CDR3 comprises 15 residues. The CDR3 coding sequence is TGCAGTGCTAGAGCCAGGGGACAAATTGATTCACCCCTCCACTTT. Translating gives CSARARGQIDSPLHF.

This clonotype was picked up a small number of times. The chain employs TRBV7-3 and TRBJ1-1, with D perhaps matching TRBD1 (6 bases). The CDR3 spans 14 residues. Per the germline V gene, CDR1 is SGHTA and CDR2 is FQGTGA. The V end lost 5 bases, the J end lost 5 bases, and 15 bases lay between the germline ends. The CDR3 reads CASSPNAQGTEAFF. The CDR3 nucleotides are TGTGCCAGCAGCCCTAATGCACAGGGAACTGAAGCTTTCTTT.

This sequence joins TRBV29-1 and TRBJ2-3; D unresolved. V lost 3 bases and J lost 0, with 13 bases in between. The CDR3 covers 15 residues. CDR1 and CDR2 from the germline V gene are SQVTM and ANQGSEA. CDR3 sequence: CSVDWHKLSTDTQYF. The CDR3 bases are TGCAGCGTTGATTGGCACAAGCTAAGCACAGATACGCAGTATTTT.

In this sample, this clonotype turned up a few times. The chain recombines TRBV7-6 with TRBJ2-2; 7 bases agree with TRBD1. CDR1 and CDR2 (germline): SGHVS, FNYEAQ. CDR3 length: 18 residues. Trimming cost V 4 bases and J 4 bases; bases outside gene matches: 15. This CDR3 reads CASSSPEGGPTSTGELFF. CDR3 coding DNA: TGTGCCAGCAGCTCCCCTGAAGGGGGCCCAACTTCCACCGGGGAGCTGTTTTTT.